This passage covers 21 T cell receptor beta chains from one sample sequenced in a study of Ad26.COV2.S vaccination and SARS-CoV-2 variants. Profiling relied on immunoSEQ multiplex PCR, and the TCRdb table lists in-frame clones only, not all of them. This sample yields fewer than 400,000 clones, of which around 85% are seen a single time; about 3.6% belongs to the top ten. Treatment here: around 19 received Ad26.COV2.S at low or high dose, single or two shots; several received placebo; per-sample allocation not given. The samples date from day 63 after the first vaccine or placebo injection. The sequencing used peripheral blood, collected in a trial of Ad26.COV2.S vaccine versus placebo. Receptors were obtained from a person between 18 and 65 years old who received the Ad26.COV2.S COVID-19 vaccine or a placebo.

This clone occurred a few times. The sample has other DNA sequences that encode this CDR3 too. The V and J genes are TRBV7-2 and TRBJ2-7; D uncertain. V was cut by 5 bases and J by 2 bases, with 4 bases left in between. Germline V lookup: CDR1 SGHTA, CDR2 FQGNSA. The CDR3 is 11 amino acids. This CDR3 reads CASSGAYEQYF. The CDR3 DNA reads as TGTGCCAGCAGCGGAGCCTACGAGCAGTACTTC.

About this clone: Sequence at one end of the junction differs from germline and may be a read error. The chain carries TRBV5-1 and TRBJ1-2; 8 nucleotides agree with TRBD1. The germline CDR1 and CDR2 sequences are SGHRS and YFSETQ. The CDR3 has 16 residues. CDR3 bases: TGCGCCAGCAGCGAATTGACCGGGACAGGAAACTATGGCTGCACCTTC. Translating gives CASSELTGTGNYGCTF.

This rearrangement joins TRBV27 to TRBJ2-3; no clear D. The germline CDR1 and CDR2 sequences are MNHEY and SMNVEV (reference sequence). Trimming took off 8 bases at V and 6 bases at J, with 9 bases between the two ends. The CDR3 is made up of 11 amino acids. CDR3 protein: CASYGSDTQYF. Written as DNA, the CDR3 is TGTGCCAGCTACGGTTCGGATACGCAGTATTTT.

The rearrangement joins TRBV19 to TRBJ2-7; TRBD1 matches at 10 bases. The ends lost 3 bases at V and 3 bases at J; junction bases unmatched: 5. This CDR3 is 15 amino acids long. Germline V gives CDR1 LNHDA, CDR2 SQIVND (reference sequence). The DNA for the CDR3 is TGTGCCAGTAGTATCCCCGGGACAGGGGACTACGAGCAGTACTTC. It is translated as CASSIPGTGDYEQYF.

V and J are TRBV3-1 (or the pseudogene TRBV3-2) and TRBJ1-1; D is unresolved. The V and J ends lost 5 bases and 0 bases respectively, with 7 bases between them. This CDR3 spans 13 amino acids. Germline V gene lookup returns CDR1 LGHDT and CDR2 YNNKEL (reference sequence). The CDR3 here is CASSAGLNTEAFF. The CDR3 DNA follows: TGTGCCAGCAGCGCCGGACTGAACACTGAAGCTTTCTTT.

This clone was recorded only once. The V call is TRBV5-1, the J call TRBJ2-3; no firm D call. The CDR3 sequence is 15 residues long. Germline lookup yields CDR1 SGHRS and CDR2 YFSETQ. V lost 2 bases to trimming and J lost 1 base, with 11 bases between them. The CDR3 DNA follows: TGCGCCAGCAGCTTTTACCAGCGAGGCACAGATACGCAGTATTTT. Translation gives CASSFYQRGTDTQYF.

The CDR3 nucleotides read TGCGCCAGCAGCCCTAGCGGGGGGGCTGAAGAGACCCAGTACTTC. Protein sequence: CASSPSGGAEETQYF. This chain connects TRBV10-1 to TRBJ2-5, with TRBD2 matching over 12 bases. J gave up 3 bases and V 6 bases, and 5 bases lay outside the gene matches. CDR1 is WNHNN and CDR2 is SYGVQD in the germline V gene (reference sequence). The CDR3 totals 15 residues.

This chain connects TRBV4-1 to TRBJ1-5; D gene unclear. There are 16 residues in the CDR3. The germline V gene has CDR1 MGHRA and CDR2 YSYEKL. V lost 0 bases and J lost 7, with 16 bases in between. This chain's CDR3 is CASSQDISRVGQPQHF. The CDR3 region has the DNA TGCGCCAGCAGCCAAGACATCAGTAGGGTCGGACAGCCCCAGCATTTT.

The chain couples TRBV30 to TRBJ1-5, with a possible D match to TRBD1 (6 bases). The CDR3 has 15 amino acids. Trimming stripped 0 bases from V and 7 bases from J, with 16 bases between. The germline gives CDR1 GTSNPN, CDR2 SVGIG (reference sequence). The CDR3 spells CAWSVQGHRVQPQHF. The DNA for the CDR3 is TGTGCCTGGAGTGTACAGGGACACAGGGTGCAGCCCCAGCATTTT.

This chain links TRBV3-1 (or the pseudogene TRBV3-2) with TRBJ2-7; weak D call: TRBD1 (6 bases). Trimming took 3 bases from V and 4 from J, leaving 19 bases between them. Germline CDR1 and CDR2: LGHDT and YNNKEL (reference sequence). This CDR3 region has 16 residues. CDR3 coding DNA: TGTGCCAGCAGCCAGGTAGGGGGTTTGAGAAATTACGAGCAGTACTTC. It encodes CASSQVGGLRNYEQYF.

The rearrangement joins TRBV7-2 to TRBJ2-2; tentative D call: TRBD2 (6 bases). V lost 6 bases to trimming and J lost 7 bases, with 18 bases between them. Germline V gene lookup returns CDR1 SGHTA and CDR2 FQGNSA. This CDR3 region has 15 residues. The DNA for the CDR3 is TGTGCCAGCAGTCCAGAACCCAACGGGAGCGGGGAGCTGTTTTTT. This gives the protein CASSPEPNGSGELFF.

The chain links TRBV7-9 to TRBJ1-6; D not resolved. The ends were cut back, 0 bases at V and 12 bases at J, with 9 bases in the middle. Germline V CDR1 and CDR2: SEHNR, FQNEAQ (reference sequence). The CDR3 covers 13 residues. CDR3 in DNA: TGTGCCAGCAGCTTAGCTGGGGTGCGACCCCTCCACTTT. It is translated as CASSLAGVRPLHF.

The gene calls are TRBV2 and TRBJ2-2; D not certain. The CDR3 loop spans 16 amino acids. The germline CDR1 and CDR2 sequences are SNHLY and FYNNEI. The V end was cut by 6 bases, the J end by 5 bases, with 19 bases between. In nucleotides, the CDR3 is TGTGCCAGCAGCCAATTGGGCCCTCTGGGGACCGGGGAGCTGTTTTTT. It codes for CASSQLGPLGTGELFF. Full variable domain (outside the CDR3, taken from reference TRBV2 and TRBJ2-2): EPEVTQTPSHQVTQMGQEVILRCVPISNHLYFYWYRQILGQKVEFLVSFYNNEISEKSEIFDDQFSVERPDGSNFTLKIRSTKLEDSAMYFCASSQLGPLGTGELFFGEGSRLTVL.

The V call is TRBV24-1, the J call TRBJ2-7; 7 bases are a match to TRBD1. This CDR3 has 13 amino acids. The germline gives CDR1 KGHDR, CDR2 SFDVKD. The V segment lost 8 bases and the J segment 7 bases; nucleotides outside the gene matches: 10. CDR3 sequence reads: CATTGQTLLEQYF. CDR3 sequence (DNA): TGTGCCACCACGGGACAGACCCTACTTGAGCAGTACTTC.

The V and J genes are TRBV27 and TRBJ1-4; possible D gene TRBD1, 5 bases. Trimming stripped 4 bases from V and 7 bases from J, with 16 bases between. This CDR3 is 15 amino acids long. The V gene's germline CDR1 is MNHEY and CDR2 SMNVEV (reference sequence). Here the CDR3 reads CASSSDSPGGEKLFF. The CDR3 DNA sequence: TGTGCCAGCAGTTCTGACTCCCCCGGGGGTGAAAAACTGTTTTTT.

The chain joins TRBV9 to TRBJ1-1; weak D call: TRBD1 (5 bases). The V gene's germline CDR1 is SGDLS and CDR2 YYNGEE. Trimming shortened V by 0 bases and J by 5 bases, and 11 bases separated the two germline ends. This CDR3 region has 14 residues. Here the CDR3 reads CASSVVSGWTEAFF. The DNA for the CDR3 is TGTGCCAGCAGCGTAGTGTCAGGGTGGACTGAAGCTTTCTTT.

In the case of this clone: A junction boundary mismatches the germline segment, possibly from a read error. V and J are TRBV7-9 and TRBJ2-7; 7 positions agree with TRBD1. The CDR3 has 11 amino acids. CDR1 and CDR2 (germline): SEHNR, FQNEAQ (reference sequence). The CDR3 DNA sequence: TGTGCCAGCAGCCTCGGACAGGAACCTAAGTTC. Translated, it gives CASSLGQEPKF.

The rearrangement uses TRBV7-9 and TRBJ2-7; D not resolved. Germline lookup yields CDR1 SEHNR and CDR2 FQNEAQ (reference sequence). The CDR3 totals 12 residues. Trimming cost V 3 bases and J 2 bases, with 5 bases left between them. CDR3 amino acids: CASSLTTYEQYF. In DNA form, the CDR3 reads TGTGCCAGCAGCTTGACCACCTACGAGCAGTACTTC.

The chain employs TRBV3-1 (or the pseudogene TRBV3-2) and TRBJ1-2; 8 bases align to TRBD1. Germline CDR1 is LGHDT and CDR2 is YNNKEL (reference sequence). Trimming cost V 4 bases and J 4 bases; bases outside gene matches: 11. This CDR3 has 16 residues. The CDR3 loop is CASSPLIQGEGYGYTF. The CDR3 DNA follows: TGTGCCAGCAGCCCCCTTATACAGGGGGAAGGCTATGGCTACACCTTC.

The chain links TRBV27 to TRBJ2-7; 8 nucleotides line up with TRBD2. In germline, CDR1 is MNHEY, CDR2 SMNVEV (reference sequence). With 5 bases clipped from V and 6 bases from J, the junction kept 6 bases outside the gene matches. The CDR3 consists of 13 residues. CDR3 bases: TGTGCCAGCAGTCCGATCGGGGGGGTCGAGCAGTACTTC. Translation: CASSPIGGVEQYF.

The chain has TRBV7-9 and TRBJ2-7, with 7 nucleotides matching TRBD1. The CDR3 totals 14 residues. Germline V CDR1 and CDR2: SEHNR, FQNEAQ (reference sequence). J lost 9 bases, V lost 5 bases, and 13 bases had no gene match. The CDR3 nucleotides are TGTGCCAGCAGCCCCCTCGACAGGGCGTTTGTGCAGTACTTC. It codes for CASSPLDRAFVQYF.